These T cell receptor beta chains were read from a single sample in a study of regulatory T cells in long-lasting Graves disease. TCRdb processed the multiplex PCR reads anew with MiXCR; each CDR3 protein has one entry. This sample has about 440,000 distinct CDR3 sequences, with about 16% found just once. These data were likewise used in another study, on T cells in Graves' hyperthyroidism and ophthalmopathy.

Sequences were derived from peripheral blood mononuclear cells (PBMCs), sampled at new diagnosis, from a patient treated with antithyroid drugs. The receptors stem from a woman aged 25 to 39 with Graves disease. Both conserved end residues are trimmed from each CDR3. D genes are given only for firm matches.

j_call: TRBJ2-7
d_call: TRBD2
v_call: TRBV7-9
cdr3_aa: ASSLGSTSGRYEQY

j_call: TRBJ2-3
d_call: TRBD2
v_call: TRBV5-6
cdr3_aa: ASSLTSGRFTDTQY

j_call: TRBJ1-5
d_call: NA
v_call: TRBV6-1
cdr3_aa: ASGWGDQPQH

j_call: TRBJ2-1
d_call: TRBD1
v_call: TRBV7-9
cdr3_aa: ASSLVRQGAYQF

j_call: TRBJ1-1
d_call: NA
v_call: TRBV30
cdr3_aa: AWTRLGALNTEAF

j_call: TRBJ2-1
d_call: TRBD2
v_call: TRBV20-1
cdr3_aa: SARDTGTTSYNEQF

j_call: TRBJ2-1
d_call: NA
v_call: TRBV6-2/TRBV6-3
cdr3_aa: ASSYSNQGWNEQF

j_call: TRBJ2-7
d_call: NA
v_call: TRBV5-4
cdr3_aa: ASSQVKNYEQY

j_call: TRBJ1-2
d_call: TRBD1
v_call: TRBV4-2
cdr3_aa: ASSQETGKGYGYT

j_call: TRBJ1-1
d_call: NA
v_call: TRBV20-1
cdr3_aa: SARSRASEAF

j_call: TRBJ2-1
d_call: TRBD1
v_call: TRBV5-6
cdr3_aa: ASQNYRGLLREQF

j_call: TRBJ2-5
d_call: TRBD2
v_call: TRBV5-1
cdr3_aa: ASIFGLAGGGETQY

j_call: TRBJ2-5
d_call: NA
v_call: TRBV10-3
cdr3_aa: AISERIGETQY

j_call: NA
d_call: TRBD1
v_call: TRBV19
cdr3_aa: ASSPGQGATGAF

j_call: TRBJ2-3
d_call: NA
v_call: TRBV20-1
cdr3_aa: SARGLVPDTQY

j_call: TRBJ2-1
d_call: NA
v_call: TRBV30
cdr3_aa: AWRDIGRGRNEQF

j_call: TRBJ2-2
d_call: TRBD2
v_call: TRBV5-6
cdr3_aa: ASSEGLAVNTGELF

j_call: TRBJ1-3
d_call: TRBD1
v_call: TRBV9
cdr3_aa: ASSAPQGAPGNTIY

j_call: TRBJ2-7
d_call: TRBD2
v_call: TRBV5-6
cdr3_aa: ASSPGGNSYEQY

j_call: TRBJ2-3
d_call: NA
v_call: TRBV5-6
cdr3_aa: ASSSGTTLSTDTQY

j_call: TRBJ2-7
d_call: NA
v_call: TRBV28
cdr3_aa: ASLTGSPYEQY

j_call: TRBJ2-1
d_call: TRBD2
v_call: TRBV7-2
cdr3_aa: ASSSEDGLAGTNEQF

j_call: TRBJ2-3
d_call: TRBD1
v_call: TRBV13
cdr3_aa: ASSSPNTGTGTDTQY

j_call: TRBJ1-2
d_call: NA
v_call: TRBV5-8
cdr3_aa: ASSLALSGEFYGYT

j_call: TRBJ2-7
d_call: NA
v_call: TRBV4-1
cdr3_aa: ASSLPVEQY

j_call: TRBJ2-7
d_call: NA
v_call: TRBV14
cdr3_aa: ASRADAYEQY

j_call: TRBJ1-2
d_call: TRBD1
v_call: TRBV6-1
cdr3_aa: ASSPGTGRGYGYT

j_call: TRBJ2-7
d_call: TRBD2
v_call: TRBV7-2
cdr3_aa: ASSPAGGPDEQY

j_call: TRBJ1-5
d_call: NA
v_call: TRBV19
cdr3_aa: ASSLKGGSNQPQH

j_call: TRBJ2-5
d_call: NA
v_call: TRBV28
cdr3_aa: ASSRETQY

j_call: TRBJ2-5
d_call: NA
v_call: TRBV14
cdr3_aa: ASSQVMDNQETQY

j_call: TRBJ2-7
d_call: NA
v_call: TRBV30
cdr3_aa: AWSLGSHEQY

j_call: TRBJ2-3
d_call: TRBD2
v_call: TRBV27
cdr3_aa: ASSSGLAVVGDTQY

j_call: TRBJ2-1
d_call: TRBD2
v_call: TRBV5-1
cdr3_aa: ASSPIAGSGGNEQF

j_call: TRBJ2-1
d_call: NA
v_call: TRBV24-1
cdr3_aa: ATSGALAPNEQF